This T cell receptor (beta chain) was retrieved from a study of blood T cell repertoires in COVID-19. Across the study: Specimens from acute and convalescent COVID-19 originated in the United States, Italy and Spain. Sources were T cells, B-cell-depleted T cells, or PBMCs; the material itself was cDNA or gDNA.

Authors' data handling: Reference gene primer amplification in the assay estimated nucleated cell counts. The assay was immunoSEQ multiplex PCR, and TCRdb's table has in-frame clones only and misses some. From that table come the V and J calls and clone size; the DNA was used to work out D and trimming. The data show approximately 320,000 clones, approximately 85% seen once. V shed 4 bases, J shed 3 bases, and the junction held 6 bases outside the gene matches. From germline, CDR1 is SGHDN and CDR2 FVKESK. There are 14 residues in the CDR3. This TCR was sampled from a human donor in a cohort sampled during active COVID-19. V gene TRBV14 combines with J gene TRBJ2-7; 7 bases agree with TRBD1. The sequencing sample was made of peripheral blood. In DNA, the CDR3 is TGTGCCAGCAGCCGGGGACAGCCCTACTACGAGCAGTACTTC. As protein: CASSRGQPYYEQYF.